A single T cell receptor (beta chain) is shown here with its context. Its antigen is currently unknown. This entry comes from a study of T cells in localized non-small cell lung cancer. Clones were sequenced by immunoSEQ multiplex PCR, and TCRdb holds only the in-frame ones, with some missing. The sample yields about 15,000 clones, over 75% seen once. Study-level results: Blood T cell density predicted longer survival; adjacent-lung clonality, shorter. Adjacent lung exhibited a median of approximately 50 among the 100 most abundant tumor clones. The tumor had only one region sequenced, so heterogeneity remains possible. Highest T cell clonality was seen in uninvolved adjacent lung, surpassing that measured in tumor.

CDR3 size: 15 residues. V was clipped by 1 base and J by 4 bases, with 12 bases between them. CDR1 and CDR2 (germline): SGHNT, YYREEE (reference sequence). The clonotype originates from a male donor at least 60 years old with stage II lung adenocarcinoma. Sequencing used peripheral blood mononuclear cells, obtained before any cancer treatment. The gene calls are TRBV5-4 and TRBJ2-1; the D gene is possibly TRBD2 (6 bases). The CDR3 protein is CASSLSSESYNEQFF. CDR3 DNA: TGTGCCAGCAGCTTGTCTAGCGAGAGTTACAATGAGCAGTTCTTC.